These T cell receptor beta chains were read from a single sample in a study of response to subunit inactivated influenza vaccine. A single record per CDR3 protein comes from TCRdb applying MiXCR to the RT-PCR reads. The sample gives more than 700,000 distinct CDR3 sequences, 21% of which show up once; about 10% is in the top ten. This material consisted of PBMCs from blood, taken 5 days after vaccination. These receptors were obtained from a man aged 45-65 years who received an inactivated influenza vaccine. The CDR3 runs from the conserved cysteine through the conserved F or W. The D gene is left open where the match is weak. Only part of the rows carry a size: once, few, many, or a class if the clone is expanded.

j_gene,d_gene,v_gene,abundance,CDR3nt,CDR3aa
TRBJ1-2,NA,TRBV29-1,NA,TGCAGCGTCCAGGGCGGGGCGGATGGCTACACCTTC,CSVQGGADGYTF
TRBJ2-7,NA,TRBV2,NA,TGTGCCAGCAGAATAGAGACTATCCCGTTTTACGAGCAGTACTTC,CASRIETIPFYEQYF
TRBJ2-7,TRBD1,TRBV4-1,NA,TGCGCCAGCAGCCCAACGGGACAGAGGGTCTACGAGCAGTACTTC,CASSPTGQRVYEQYF
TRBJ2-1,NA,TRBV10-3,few,TGTGCCATCAGTGGTGGGGCACAGGAGGAGCAGTTCTTC,CAISGGAQEEQFF
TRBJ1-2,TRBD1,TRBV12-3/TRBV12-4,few,TGTGCCAGCAGCAAAGGGACAGGGGCCTATGGCTACACCTTC,CASSKGTGAYGYTF
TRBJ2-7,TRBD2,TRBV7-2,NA,TGTGCCAGCAGCCTTAGCGGGAGCATCTACGAGCAGTACTTC,CASSLSGSIYEQYF
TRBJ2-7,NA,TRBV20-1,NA,TGCAGTGCTAGACTCCCCCGACAACAACCCCTCCGCGAGCAGTACTTC,CSARLPRQQPLREQYF
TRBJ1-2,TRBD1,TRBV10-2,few,TGCGCCAGCAGTGACACAACAGGGGCGCCCTCACCTTATGGCTACACCTTC,CASSDTTGAPSPYGYTF
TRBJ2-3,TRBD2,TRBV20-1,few,TGCAGTGCTAGAGATGGATCTAGCGGGAGGGCCTACCCAGATACGCAGTATTTT,CSARDGSSGRAYPDTQYF
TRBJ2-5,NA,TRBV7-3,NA,TGTGCCAGCAGCCCCGGGGACCGCTCCGGAGAGACCCAGTACTTC,CASSPGDRSGETQYF
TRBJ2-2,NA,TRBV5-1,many,TGCGCCAGCAGCTTGGGAGAAACCGGGGAGCTGTTTTTT,CASSLGETGELFF
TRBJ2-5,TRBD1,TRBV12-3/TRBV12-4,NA,TGTGCCAGCAGCCCAGGGACAGGGGGATGGAAGACCCAGTACTTC,CASSPGTGGWKTQYF
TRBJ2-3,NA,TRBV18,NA,TGTGCCAGCTCACCAAGCCCCACGGACTACACAGATACGCAGTATTTT,CASSPSPTDYTDTQYF
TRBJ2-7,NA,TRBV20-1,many,TGCAGTGCTAGATCCCTTCGGGAAGGGGTAATAGGGAAGCAGTACTTC,CSARSLREGVIGKQYF
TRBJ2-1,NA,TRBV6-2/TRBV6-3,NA,TGTGCCAGCAGCAGACCTCAGGGTTACAATGAGCAGTTCTTC,CASSRPQGYNEQFF